The rows below give T cell receptor beta chains drawn from one sample of a study of blood T cell repertoires in COVID-19. Measured with immunoSEQ multiplex PCR; TCRdb has only the in-frame clones, and not every one. Here the sample spans roughly 250,000 clones, over 75% being singletons. Sequencing was carried out using peripheral blood. The receptors were gathered from a woman in her thirties or forties who had recovered from COVID-19. Each CDR3 is given with its conserved first and last residue. Fields, in order: V gene, J gene, D gene, clone size, CDR3 protein, CDR3 DNA. D genes are given only for firm matches. Clone size is shown for a subset of rows, as once, few, many or a class of expanded clone.

>TRBV28|TRBJ2-1|-|-
CASSPTGEQFF
TGTGCCAGCAGTCCCACAGGGGAGCAGTTCTTC
>TRBV7-2|TRBJ2-7|TRBD2|-
CASSPGLTSFYEQYF
TGTGCCAGCAGCCCCGGGTTGACTAGCTTCTACGAGCAGTACTTC
>TRBV9|TRBJ1-5|-|-
CASSVVKDYQPQHF
TGTGCCAGCAGCGTAGTGAAGGACTATCAGCCCCAGCATTTT
>TRBV24-1|TRBJ2-2|-|-
CATSPGEGPGELFF
TGTGCCACCAGTCCAGGGGAAGGGCCCGGGGAGCTGTTTTTT
>TRBV28|TRBJ1-4|-|-
CASRLTGNGNEKLFF
TGTGCCAGCAGACTAACAGGGAACGGTAATGAAAAACTGTTTTTT
>TRBV4-1|TRBJ1-5|TRBD1|-
CASSQDWGRDRVVNQPQHF
TGCGCCAGCAGCCAAGATTGGGGCCGGGACAGGGTTGTTAATCAGCCCCAGCATTTT
>TRBV9|TRBJ2-7|-|-
CASSVASRGGISYEQYF
TGTGCCAGCAGCGTAGCCTCGAGGGGGGGCATCTCCTACGAGCAGTACTTC
>TRBV5-4|TRBJ2-7|TRBD1|-
CASSKATGGTSYEQYF
TGTGCCAGCAGCAAAGCGACAGGGGGGACCTCCTACGAGCAGTACTTC
>TRBV10-3|TRBJ2-1|TRBD1|-
CAISGRGLQFNEQFF
TGTGCCATCAGTGGTAGGGGGCTACAGTTCAATGAGCAGTTCTTC
>TRBV9|TRBJ1-3|TRBD1|-
CASSDRGAGGNTIYF
TGTGCCAGCAGCGACAGGGGGGCTGGTGGAAACACCATATATTTT
>TRBV3-1/TRBV3-2|TRBJ1-6|-|-
CASRNGGGPFNSPLHF
TGTGCCAGCAGGAACGGGGGGGGCCCATTCAATTCACCCCTCCACTTT
>TRBV12-3/TRBV12-4|TRBJ1-1|-|-
CASRGGLFTRAFF
TGTGCCAGCAGGGGGGGACTTTTCACCCGAGCTTTCTTT
>TRBV19|TRBJ2-1|-|-
CASSIDFSANEQFF
TGTGCCAGTAGTATAGACTTCAGCGCCAATGAGCAGTTCTTC
>TRBV30|TRBJ2-7|TRBD2|-
CAWSYSGRVEQYF
TGTGCCTGGAGTTATAGCGGGAGAGTCGAGCAGTACTTC
>TRBV5-1|TRBJ2-5|-|once
CASSLIGSQETQYF
TGCGCCAGCAGCTTGATAGGGAGCCAAGAGACCCAGTACTTC
>TRBV9|TRBJ1-2|-|few
CASSGRDGREAGGYGYTF
TGTGCCAGCAGCGGCCGGGATGGCAGGGAGGCCGGGGGCTATGGCTACACCTTC
>TRBV4-3|TRBJ2-3|TRBD2|few
CASSPGERETDTQYF
TGCGCCAGCAGCCCCGGGGAGCGGGAGACAGATACGCAGTATTTT
>TRBV6-5|TRBJ2-1|-|-
CASTVGGPYNEQFF
TGTGCCAGCACTGTCGGGGGGCCCTACAATGAGCAGTTCTTC
>TRBV28|TRBJ2-1|TRBD2|-
CASSAVAGDSYNEQFF
TGTGCCAGCAGCGCGGTGGCGGGGGATTCCTACAATGAGCAGTTCTTC
>TRBV25-1|TRBJ2-1|-|few
CASSDMRAGDAEQFF
TGTGCCAGCAGTGATATGAGGGCAGGGGATGCTGAGCAGTTCTTC
>TRBV30|TRBJ1-2|-|-
CAWSVGLVYGYTF
TGTGCCTGGAGTGTTGGCCTTGTCTATGGCTACACCTTC
>TRBV28|TRBJ2-3|-|few
CASSLSLGRLTSTDTQYF
TGTGCCAGCAGTTTAAGCTTGGGGCGGCTCACTAGCACAGATACGCAGTATTTT
>TRBV24-1|TRBJ2-7|TRBD1|-
CATSDPPKTGIYEQYF
TGTGCCACCAGTGATCCCCCAAAGACAGGGATCTACGAGCAGTACTTC
>TRBV19|TRBJ2-3|TRBD1|-
CASTPPGTGGTDTQYF
TGTGCCAGTACCCCCCCCGGGACAGGGGGTACAGATACGCAGTATTTT
>TRBV29-1|TRBJ2-5|TRBD2|-
CSVGGSGRVGETQYF
TGCAGCGTGGGAGGTAGCGGGAGGGTTGGAGAGACCCAGTACTTC
>TRBV6-1|TRBJ1-4|-|-
CASSDARVNEKLFF
TGTGCCAGCAGTGACGCCAGGGTTAATGAAAAACTGTTTTTT
>TRBV7-3|TRBJ2-3|TRBD2|-
CASSLTSGGGTDTQYF
TGTGCCAGCAGCTTAACTAGCGGGGGCGGCACAGATACGCAGTATTTT
>TRBV11-2|TRBJ2-1|TRBD1|-
CASSFWPQPGQGMDNEQFF
TGTGCCAGCAGCTTCTGGCCCCAGCCCGGACAGGGGATGGACAATGAGCAGTTCTTC
>TRBV27|TRBJ1-2|-|many
CASSWGGGGVYGYTF
TGTGCCAGCAGTTGGGGTGGAGGAGGAGTCTATGGCTACACCTTC
>TRBV19|TRBJ1-5|TRBD1|few
CASSIDRTGGNQPQHF
TGTGCCAGTAGTATCGATCGGACAGGGGGCAATCAGCCCCAGCATTTT
>TRBV7-6|TRBJ2-7|-|-
CASSPRGRASTYEQYF
TGTGCCAGCAGCCCGCGTGGCAGGGCTTCGACCTACGAGCAGTACTTC
>TRBV6-2/TRBV6-3|TRBJ2-7|-|-
CASSSNKGSYEQYF
TGTGCCAGCAGTTCAAATAAGGGGTCCTACGAGCAGTACTTC
>TRBV11-3|TRBJ2-5|-|once
CASSTRGQETQYF
TGTGCCAGCAGCACCAGGGGTCAAGAGACCCAGTACTTC
>TRBV18|TRBJ1-1|-|-
CASSRGVETEAFF
TGTGCCAGCTCACGGGGAGTTGAGACTGAAGCTTTCTTT
>TRBV24-1|TRBJ2-1|TRBD1|-
CATSDWDRYNEQFF
TGTGCCACCAGTGACTGGGACAGATACAATGAGCAGTTCTTC
>TRBV9|TRBJ2-3|-|-
CASSVASTDTQYF
TGTGCCAGCAGCGTGGCTAGCACAGATACGCAGTATTTT
>TRBV15|TRBJ2-5|TRBD1|-
CATSRRQGETQYF
TGTGCCACCAGCAGGCGACAGGGAGAGACCCAGTACTTC
>TRBV15|TRBJ1-2|TRBD1|-
CATSRRQGADSGYTF
TGTGCCACCAGCAGACGACAGGGGGCTGACTCTGGCTACACCTTC
>TRBV25-1|TRBJ2-1|-|-
CASSGGGGNAYNEQFF
TGTGCCAGCAGTGGGGGAGGGGGGAATGCCTACAATGAGCAGTTCTTC
>TRBV15|TRBJ2-7|TRBD1|once
CATSRDSTGNYEQYF
TGTGCCACCAGCAGAGATTCGACAGGGAACTACGAGCAGTACTTC
>TRBV11-2|TRBJ2-7|-|-
CASSLESSWRGVPYEQYF
TGTGCCAGCAGCTTAGAGTCTTCCTGGCGGGGCGTACCCTACGAGCAGTACTTC
>TRBV6-5|TRBJ1-2|-|-
CASSYDGQMYGYTF
TGTGCCAGCAGTTACGATGGACAGATGTATGGCTACACCTTC
>TRBV7-2|TRBJ2-1|-|-
CASSSTGNSYNEQFF
TGTGCCAGCAGCTCGACAGGTAATTCCTACAATGAGCAGTTCTTC
>TRBV18|TRBJ2-6|-|-
CASSPGLAGANVLTF
TGTGCCAGCTCACCAGGTCTAGCTGGGGCCAACGTCCTGACTTTC
>TRBV2|TRBJ2-3|TRBD1|-
CASVKTGNTDTQYF
TGTGCCAGCGTTAAGACAGGGAACACAGATACGCAGTATTTT
>TRBV4-2|TRBJ2-1|TRBD2|-
CASSQGLLAGLSNEQFF
TGTGCCAGCAGCCAAGGGTTGCTAGCGGGTCTCTCCAATGAGCAGTTCTTC
>TRBV6-2/TRBV6-3|TRBJ2-7|TRBD1|-
CASSYSDRGRTAYEQYF
TGTGCCAGCAGTTACTCTGACAGGGGGCGAACCGCCTACGAGCAGTACTTC
>TRBV4-1|TRBJ2-7|TRBD1|-
CASSHDRTGGAGEQYF
TGCGCCAGCAGCCATGACCGGACAGGGGGCGCGGGGGAGCAGTACTTC
>TRBV30|TRBJ2-1|TRBD2|-
CASGRGGGVYEQFF
TGTGCCTCCGGCCGGGGCGGGGGGGTCTATGAGCAGTTCTTC
>TRBV27|TRBJ2-2|TRBD2|-
CATKAGTNTGELFF
TGTGCCACCAAAGCGGGGACGAACACCGGGGAGCTGTTTTTT
>TRBV27|TRBJ2-1|TRBD2|once
CASKATSGIRDNEQFF
TGTGCCAGCAAAGCGACTAGCGGGATCAGAGACAATGAGCAGTTCTTC
>TRBV30|TRBJ1-1|TRBD1|-
CAWTGGATEAFF
TGTGCCTGGACAGGGGGAGCCACTGAAGCTTTCTTT
>TRBV7-3|TRBJ2-3|-|-
CASSLPGTDTQYF
TGTGCCAGCAGCTTACCGGGCACAGATACGCAGTATTTT
>TRBV4-3|TRBJ2-7|-|-
CASSQAEGLPYEQYF
TGCGCCAGCAGCCAAGCGGAGGGTTTGCCCTACGAGCAGTACTTC
>TRBV18|TRBJ1-1|-|-
CASSRPGYTEAFF
TGTGCCAGCTCACGCCCGGGGTACACTGAAGCTTTCTTT
>TRBV6-5|TRBJ2-3|-|-
CASSYFRTGADTQYF
TGTGCCAGCAGTTACTTCCGGACGGGAGCAGATACGCAGTATTTT
>TRBV14|TRBJ2-4|-|-
CASSQEGGFQNIQYF
TGTGCCAGCAGCCAAGAGGGAGGTTTTCAAAACATTCAGTACTTC